This T cell receptor beta chain was documented in a study of blood T cell repertoires in COVID-19. Study background: Specimens from acute and convalescent COVID-19 originated in the United States, Italy and Spain. T cells, B-cell-depleted T cells, or PBMCs provided the cDNA or gDNA that served as material.

In the authors' methods: Reference gene primer amplification gave nucleated cell count estimates. Assay: immunoSEQ multiplex PCR; the TCRdb copy retains only in-frame clones and omits some. Clonal size and the V and J genes are those of that table, whereas D and trimming came from the DNA. Of tens of thousands of clones in the sample, roughly nine tenths were seen once. This clone was detected only once. Specimen: peripheral blood. This clonotype was sampled from a man in his forties or fifties with active COVID-19.

CDR3 residues: CASSAGYEQFF. The CDR3 DNA is TGCGCCAGCAGTGCTGGCTATGAGCAGTTCTTC. V gene TRBV10-2 combines with J gene TRBJ2-1, with D uncertain. The CDR3 runs 11 residues. V gave up 4 bases and J gave up 8 bases, with 6 bases separating them. Germline values: CDR1 WSHSY, CDR2 SAAADI.